This T cell receptor beta chain stems from a study of T cell repertoires in cytomegalovirus infection. About the research overall: Both a matching HLA type and CMV infection were indicated by public TCR beta signatures.

TCRdb called the reads again in MiXCR, with one record for every CDR3 protein. Of over 100,000 distinct CDR3 sequences in the sample, 29% were seen once. Whole-study results and caveats: The cumulative frequency of public TCR beta families identified carriers of CMV plus the relevant HLA.

The V gene's germline CDR1 is SEHNR and CDR2 FQNEAQ (reference sequence). The CDR3 spans 14 residues. V was clipped by 3 bases and J by 10 bases; unmatched bases: 7. This clonotype was seen a handful of times. What it recognizes is unknown. Sample: CD8+ T cells from cultured PBMCs, taken from culture after CMV antigen stimulation. This sequence was found in a human donor in good health (CMV status not recorded). Some clones in this sample may be carry-over from other donors' samples. This sequence joins TRBV7-9 and TRBJ2-1; 9 nucleotides line up with TRBD2. CDR3 in DNA: TGTGCCAGCAGCTTGGCGGGGGGGCCCAAGGAGCAGTTCTTC. Amino acids: CASSLAGGPKEQFF.